This T cell receptor beta chain emerged from a study of beta chain features in type 1 diabetes (dated 2018 in TCRdb). Concerning the study at large: Patients and healthy donors did not differ in mean age, gender distribution, total cell number or subset yield. Across all samples, around 100 million sorted cells were examined, and cell number per subset correlated strongly with RNA yield. In the study, TCRB repertoires of sorted circulating CD4+ T cell subsets from recently diagnosed type 1 diabetes patients were compared with those of matched healthy donors. Regulatory and stem cell-like memory subsets were isolated from only 8 patients and roughly 8 healthy donors, whereas naive and central memory subsets came from all 30 or so donors.

From a lookup of the germline V gene, CDR1 and CDR2 are MDHEN and SYDVKM. The CDR3, cysteine through phenylalanine, is 13 amino acids long. The entry retains the CDR3 DNA only, 39 bases that are in frame from base 1. V is shortened by 2 bases, J by 2 bases, and the region joining them spans 6 bases. The entire amount of isolated RNA was reverse transcribed using the High Capacity cDNA Reverse Transcription Kit, so the sequenced TCRB transcripts were expressed ones. Naive, central memory and regulatory T cell samples underwent deep immunoSEQ sequencing, averaging about 3.57 million total reads per sample. Sorted cells were lysed in RLT buffer and RNA was extracted with DNase-treated RNeasy Micro or Mini kits, depending on cell number. Each cell subset was processed on its own to prevent cross-contamination, while patient and healthy donor samples were processed together. The immunoSEQ multiplex PCR was used to amplify TCRB sequences from cDNA, generating 87-bp fragments that spanned the CDR3 region. Sequencing of the amplicons was performed on the Illumina HiSeq platform. Turning to the authors' computational methods: Synthetic template baselines were used to correct PCR bias computationally, reads within Hamming distance 2 were collapsed together, and singletons that could not be merged were discarded. Reads were aligned to IMGT to assign V, D and J genes, CDR3 length, and insertions or deletions at six rearrangement sites. Clonotype counts were normalized to sorted cell number within each subset before computing true diversity and Gini coefficients with the tcR R package. Repertoire sharing was quantified using the overlap coefficient calculated on TCRB nucleotide sequences. The source is immuneACCESS, and TCRdb retained only in-frame sequences with V and J called. Part of the clones is not carried over; for the studies checked, unresolved V genes explain less than half of this, and the remainder is unexplained. The DNA was the basis for D and trimming; V, J and clone size are from that table. The sample data list 400,000 or so clones, and over 9% of these were observed just once. The ten largest clones capture about 0.64% of the sample.

Beyond this particular receptor, the publication reports: Naive, central memory and regulatory TCRB repertoires appeared to be more similar among patients than among healthy donors. PCR may preferentially amplify shorter templates, but because patient and control samples were amplified and corrected together, any resulting skew would affect both groups equally. Sequencing cDNA rather than genomic DNA could over-represent highly expressing activated cells, although activation and CD3 levels did not differ between groups. In all four CD4+ subsets, TCRB CDR3 length was moderately but significantly shorter in type 1 diabetes patients. Patients with type 1 diabetes made fewer insertions and deleted more nucleotides at VDJ recombination sites, implying thymic rearrangement abnormalities. Because small numbers of individuals were included in the HLA sub-analyses, any influence of HLA type on TCRB rearrangement was left unresolved.

Regarding this clone: It lacks a known antigen. No base qualities exist here, and no much larger clone lies one base off it.

Each donor gave one peripheral blood draw, about 110 mL on average, collected into heparinised tubes. Using a panel that included CD45RO, CCR7, CD25, CD127, CD95 and CD27, naive, central memory, regulatory and stem cell-like memory CD4+ T cells were sorted on a BD FACSAria II. Purity was above 95% for every sorted population. PBMCs were isolated right away by Lymphoprep density gradient centrifugation and were stained directly, without culture. Samples were stained and sorted in pairs, with one healthy donor and one patient per experiment, so that batch effects were minimized. The TCR originated in a man aged 30 to 39 with type 1 diabetes. Sequenced sample: central memory CD4+ T cells from blood. The chain employs TRBV28 and TRBJ2-5, with no confident D gene call. The encoded CDR3 is CASSLRAQETQYF. The DNA reads as follows: TGTGCCAGCAGTTTAAGGGCGCAAGAGACCCAGTACTTC.